A single sample gave rise to the 27 T cell receptor beta chains below, sequenced in a study of blood T cell repertoires in COVID-19. Assay: immunoSEQ multiplex PCR; the TCRdb copy retains only in-frame clones and omits some. Of just under 80,000 clones listed, 75% to 90% are singletons. Sequences were obtained from peripheral blood. The receptor source for this set is a human donor in a cohort sampled during active COVID-19.

This clone was recorded only once. The rearrangement joins TRBV6-1 to TRBJ2-4; 8 nucleotides line up with TRBD1. Germline CDR1 is MNHNS and CDR2 is SASEGT. The ends lost 0 bases at V and 8 bases at J; junction bases unmatched: 9. The CDR3 has 16 residues. CDR3 in DNA: TGTGCCAGCAGTGAAGCCTCGGGGCAGGGGGCATACATTCAGTACTTC. Amino acid sequence: CASSEASGQGAYIQYF.

The chain couples TRBV12-3 or TRBV12-4 to TRBJ1-1; D perhaps matches TRBD1 (5 bases). This CDR3 has 12 amino acids. V lost 7 bases, J lost 1 base, and 7 bases lay in between. In nucleotides, the CDR3 is TGTGCCAGCAATCAGGGGAACACTGAAGCTTTCTTT. Its protein is CASNQGNTEAFF.

This clone showed up just a few times. This chain connects TRBV5-4 to TRBJ1-4; D remains ambiguous. CDR3 size: 14 residues. CDR1 and CDR2 (germline): SGHNT, YYREEE (reference sequence). Between the trimmed V and J ends, which lost 0 bases and 5 bases, there was a span of 8 bases. The CDR3, as DNA: TGTGCCAGCAGCTTGGAGGGAGGGAATGAAAAACTGTTTTTT. Translation gives CASSLEGGNEKLFF.

CDR3 nucleotides: TGTGCCAGCAGACCAACAGGGGCCCCGACCGGGGAGCTGTTTTTT. Translation gives CASRPTGAPTGELFF. The chain has TRBV14 and TRBJ2-2, with 7 bases fitting TRBD1. The CDR3 length is 15 residues. Germline CDR1 reads SGHDN; CDR2 reads FVKESK. The J segment lost 5 bases and the V segment lost 6 bases, leaving 9 bases of the junction unmatched.

CDR3 amino acids: CASSLEGGNTEAFF. CDR3 nucleotide sequence: TGTGCCAGCTCACTGGAGGGTGGGAACACTGAAGCTTTCTTT. The J gene is TRBJ1-1, the V gene TRBV18; D gene unclear. CDR1 and CDR2 from the germline V gene are KGHSH and LQKENI. The ends were cut back, 4 bases at V and 1 base at J, with 10 bases in the middle. The CDR3 loop spans 14 amino acids.

Only one count was recorded for this clone. The V call is TRBV2, the J call TRBJ2-7; TRBD1 matches 11 bases. The CDR3 runs to 13 residues. V was clipped by 7 bases and J by 4 bases; unmatched bases: 3. CDR1 and CDR2 (germline): SNHLY, FYNNEI. CDR3 nucleotide sequence: TGTGCCAGCAATGGACAGGGGGCTTACGAGCAGTACTTC. Protein: CASNGQGAYEQYF.

The gene calls are TRBV6-1 and TRBJ2-3; 10 nucleotides align to TRBD2. The CDR3 contains 16 residues. Germline trimming cut 0 bases from V and 5 bases from J; bases unmatched to any gene: 5. The germline V gene encodes CDR1 MNHNS and CDR2 SASEGT. This CDR3 reads CASSEAQAGGQDTQYF. The CDR3 nucleotides are TGTGCCAGCAGTGAAGCTCAAGCGGGGGGGCAAGATACGCAGTATTTT.

The J gene is TRBJ2-1, the V gene TRBV19, with a tentative D call TRBD1 (6 bases). The CDR3 contains 15 residues. Deletions cut 7 bases from V and 2 bases from J, with 15 bases between. Germline lookup yields CDR1 LNHDA and CDR2 SQIVND (reference sequence). The CDR3 DNA follows: TGTGCCAGTACCCTCCAACAGGGCCCCTACAATGAGCAGTTCTTC. As protein: CASTLQQGPYNEQFF.

The CDR3 sequence is CASSLGTSAFGNEQFF. CDR3 bases: TGTGCCAGCAGCTTAGGAACTAGCGCCTTTGGCAATGAGCAGTTCTTC. This rearrangement joins TRBV7-9 to TRBJ2-1; 7 bases agree with TRBD2. Germline CDR1 SEHNR, CDR2 FQNEAQ (reference sequence). This CDR3 comprises 16 residues. V lost 1 base to trimming and J lost 6 bases; unmatched junction nucleotides: 9. The entire variable domain, with the rest obtained from reference TRBV7-9 and TRBJ2-1, is as follows: DTGVSQNPRHKITKRGQNVTFRCDPISEHNRLYWYRQTLGQGPEFLTYFQNEAQLEKSRLLSDRFSAERPKGSFSTLEIQRTEQGDSAMYLCASSLGTSAFGNEQFFGPGTRLTVL.

The chain is built from TRBV5-1 and TRBJ2-7; 7 bases are a match to TRBD2. Germline lookup yields CDR1 SGHRS and CDR2 YFSETQ. J gave up 3 bases and V 5 bases, and 2 bases lay outside the gene matches. CDR3 length equals 12 residues. CDR3 sequence: CASSASGYEQYF. The CDR3 bases are TGCGCCAGCAGTGCTAGCGGCTACGAGCAGTACTTC.

The J gene is TRBJ1-1, the V gene TRBV15; 7 positions match TRBD1. The CDR3 is made up of 15 amino acids. The V gene end was trimmed by 4 bases and the J gene end by 3 bases; junction bases not matched to a gene: 8. CDR1 is LNHNV, CDR2 YYDKDF, per germline (reference sequence). The CDR3 loop is CATSNDRVGDTEAFF. Here the CDR3 DNA reads TGTGCCACCAGCAATGACAGGGTTGGAGACACTGAAGCTTTCTTT.

The chain couples TRBV28 to TRBJ2-4; a possible D gene is TRBD1 (5 bases). This CDR3 is built from 15 residues. V was trimmed by 6 bases and J by 0 bases, leaving 12 bases between them. Germline V gene sequence: CDR1 MDHEN, CDR2 SYDVKM. The CDR3 region has the DNA TGTGCCAGCAGACGACAGCTACTAGCCAAAAACATTCAGTACTTC. Its protein is CASRRQLLAKNIQYF. Filled out from reference TRBV28 and TRBJ2-4, the complete variable domain reads DVKVTQSSRYLVKRTGEKVFLECVQDMDHENMFWYRQDPGLGLRLIYFSYDVKMKEKGDIPEGYSVSREKKERFSLILESASTNQTSMYLCASRRQLLAKNIQYFGAGTRLSVL.

The V gene is TRBV5-1, the J gene TRBJ2-7, with 10 bases aligning to TRBD2. V shed 1 base and J 4 bases; nucleotides not matched to a gene: 5. The CDR3 runs 15 residues. Germline CDR1 reads SGHRS; CDR2 reads YFSETQ. As DNA, the CDR3 is TGCGCCAGCAGCTTGCTCAGCGGGGGGGTATACGAGCAGTACTTC. The encoded protein is CASSLLSGGVYEQYF. Supplemented by reference TRBV5-1 and TRBJ2-7, the full variable domain reads KAGVTQTPRYLIKTRGQQVTLSCSPISGHRSVSWYQQTPGQGLQFLFEYFSETQRNKGNFPGRFSGRQFSNSRSEMNVSTLELGDSALYLCASSLLSGGVYEQYFGPGTRLTVT.

This clone appeared a few times. V and J are TRBV29-1 and TRBJ1-4; 9 bases line up with TRBD1. CDR1 SQVTM and CDR2 ANQGSEA come from the germline V gene. The CDR3 is made up of 13 amino acids. The junction had 2 bases not matched to a gene; V was cut back by 5 bases and J by 4 bases. The CDR3 loop is CSVTGGDNEKLFF. The CDR3 bases are TGCAGCGTTACAGGGGGCGATAATGAAAAACTGTTTTTT. The full variable domain, in which reference TRBV29-1 and TRBJ1-4 provide the parts outside the CDR3, is SAVISQKPSRDICQRGTSLTIQCQVDSQVTMMFWYRQQPGQSLTLIATANQGSEATYESGFVIDKFPISRPNLTFSTLTVSNMSPEDSSIYLCSVTGGDNEKLFFGSGTQLSVL.

The genes are TRBV2 and TRBJ2-3, with 7 bases identical to TRBD1. This CDR3 is built from 12 residues. V shed 8 bases, J shed 4 bases, and the junction held 3 bases outside the gene matches. CDR1 and CDR2 (germline): SNHLY, FYNNEI. The CDR3 sequence is CASDRESDTQYF. In DNA, the CDR3 is TGTGCCAGCGACAGGGAATCAGATACGCAGTATTTT.

The chain couples TRBV28 to TRBJ2-7; 9 nucleotides align to TRBD1. Germline lookup yields CDR1 MDHEN and CDR2 SYDVKM. J was trimmed by 1 base and V by 8 bases; bases with no gene match: 6. This CDR3 comprises 14 residues. CDR3: CASRGTGLSYEQYF. The CDR3 DNA is TGTGCCAGCCGAGGGACAGGGTTATCCTACGAGCAGTACTTC.

A word on this clone: Other DNA sequences of this sample code for an identical CDR3. This chain uses TRBV7-9 with TRBJ1-5; tentatively, D is TRBD1 (6 bases). V shed 3 bases and J shed 4 bases, with 10 bases lying between them. The CDR3 runs to 14 residues. Germline V gene sequence: CDR1 SEHNR, CDR2 FQNEAQ (reference sequence). The CDR3 DNA follows: TGTGCCAGCAGCTTTTGGGACACAAATCAGCCCCAGCATTTT. Residues: CASSFWDTNQPQHF.

This clone was detected once. The chain has TRBV30 and TRBJ2-3; 12 positions agree with TRBD2. Unmatched junction bases numbered 13, after V lost 5 bases and J lost 7 bases. This CDR3 has 16 amino acids. CDR1 and CDR2 from the germline V gene are GTSNPN and SVGIG (reference sequence). The CDR3 DNA reads as TGTGCCTGGTCTAGCGGGGGGGCCGGGTACGGGAATACGCAGTATTTT. Translated: CAWSSGGAGYGNTQYF.

The rearrangement uses TRBV5-1 and TRBJ1-5; possible D gene TRBD1, 5 bases. Germline CDR1 SGHRS, CDR2 YFSETQ. The CDR3 is made up of 15 amino acids. V was shortened by 0 bases and J by 5 bases, with 12 bases between the two germline ends. In nucleotides, the CDR3 is TGCGCCAGCAGCTTGGGGCAGGGTAGGGATCAGCCCCAGCATTTT. Translation: CASSLGQGRDQPQHF.

The chain carries TRBV4-1 and TRBJ1-4; possible D gene TRBD1, 6 bases. This CDR3 comprises 15 residues. Trimming pared 4 bases from V and 4 bases from J, leaving 13 bases between. The germline CDR1 and CDR2 sequences are MGHRA and YSYEKL. The CDR3 is CASSPVTGFNEKLFF. The DNA for the CDR3 is TGCGCCAGCAGCCCCGTGACAGGATTTAATGAAAAACTGTTTTTT.

The chain has TRBV13 and TRBJ2-7; tentative D call: TRBD1 (6 bases). With 3 bases removed from V and 3 bases from J, the gap between germline ends came to 12 bases. Germline V gene sequence: CDR1 PRHDT, CDR2 FYEKMQ (reference sequence). The CDR3 sequence is 14 residues long. The CDR3 protein is CASSFWTECYEQYF. The CDR3 DNA follows: TGTGCCAGCAGCTTCTGGACAGAATGCTACGAGCAGTACTTC.

The V gene is TRBV4-2, the J gene TRBJ2-3; D perhaps matches TRBD1 (6 bases). Germline values: CDR1 LGHNA, CDR2 YNFKEQ. V gave up 1 base and J gave up 5 bases, with 10 bases separating them. The CDR3 spans 14 residues. CDR3 sequence: CASSQGGTRDTQYF. CDR3 sequence (DNA): TGTGCCAGCAGCCAAGGGGGGACACGAGATACGCAGTATTTT.

This rearrangement joins TRBV5-6 to TRBJ2-7; no clear D. This CDR3 region has 14 residues. Trimming stripped 3 bases from V and 3 bases from J, with 13 bases between. Germline V gene sequence: CDR1 SGHDT, CDR2 YYEEEE. The CDR3 nucleotides read TGTGCCAGCAGCTCCGGCCTGTGGAGCTACGAGCAGTACTTC. It encodes CASSSGLWSYEQYF.

This clone has a handful of counts. This chain links TRBV27 with TRBJ2-7, with D tentatively TRBD2 (6 bases). The length of the CDR3 is 16 residues. Deletions cut 5 bases from V and 6 bases from J, with 23 bases between. Germline values: CDR1 MNHEY, CDR2 SMNVEV (reference sequence). The CDR3 protein is CASSPLGARGLGEQYF. Here the CDR3 DNA reads TGTGCCAGCAGTCCCCTCGGAGCTCGGGGACTTGGCGAGCAGTACTTC.

The J gene is TRBJ1-1, the V gene TRBV29-1; TRBD1 agrees at 11 bases. The CDR3 consists of 12 residues. Trimming took 6 bases from V and 10 from J; bases not matched to a gene: 7. Looked up from germline, CDR1 is SQVTM and CDR2 is ANQGSEA. CDR3 bases: TGCAGCGTCGGACAGGGGGCCTCCCGAGCTTTCTTT. Amino acids: CSVGQGASRAFF.

The rearrangement uses TRBV2 and TRBJ2-7, with 12 bases fitting TRBD2. The V gene end was trimmed by 4 bases and the J gene end by 8 bases; junction bases not matched to a gene: 9. Germline CDR1 reads SNHLY; CDR2 reads FYNNEI. The CDR3 runs to 15 residues. The chain's CDR3 is CASSALAGGLEKQYF. The CDR3 nucleotides are TGTGCCAGCAGTGCCCTAGCGGGAGGGCTTGAGAAGCAGTACTTC.

V gene TRBV10-3 combines with J gene TRBJ2-1; TRBD2 is a possible D gene (5 bases). Germline V gene lookup returns CDR1 ENHRY and CDR2 SYGVKD. This CDR3 spans 14 amino acids. The ends were cut back, 0 bases at V and 9 bases at J, with 12 bases in the middle. The CDR3 is CAISESVASGEQFF. Here the CDR3 DNA reads TGTGCCATCAGTGAGTCGGTAGCGAGCGGTGAGCAGTTCTTC.